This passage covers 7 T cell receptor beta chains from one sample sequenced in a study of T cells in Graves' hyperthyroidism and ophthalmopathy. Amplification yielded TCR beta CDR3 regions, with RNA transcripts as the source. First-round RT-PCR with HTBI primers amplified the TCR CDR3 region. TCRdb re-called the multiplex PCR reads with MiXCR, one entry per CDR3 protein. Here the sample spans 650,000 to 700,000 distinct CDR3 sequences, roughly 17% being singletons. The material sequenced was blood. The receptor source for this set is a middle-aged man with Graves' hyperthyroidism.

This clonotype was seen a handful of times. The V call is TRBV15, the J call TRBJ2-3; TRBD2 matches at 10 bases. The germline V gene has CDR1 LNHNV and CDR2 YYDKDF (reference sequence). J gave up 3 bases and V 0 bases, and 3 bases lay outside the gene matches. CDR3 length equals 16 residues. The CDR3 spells CATSRDASGSTDTQYF. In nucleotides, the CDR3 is TGTGCCACCAGCAGAGATGCTAGCGGGAGTACAGATACGCAGTATTTT.

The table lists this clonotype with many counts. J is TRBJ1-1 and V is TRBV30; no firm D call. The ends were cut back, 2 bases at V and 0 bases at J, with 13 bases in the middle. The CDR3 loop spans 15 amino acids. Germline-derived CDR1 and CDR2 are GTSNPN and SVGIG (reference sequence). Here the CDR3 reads CAWSSGRPLNTEAFF. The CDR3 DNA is TGTGCCTGGAGTTCGGGCAGGCCTTTGAACACTGAAGCTTTCTTT.

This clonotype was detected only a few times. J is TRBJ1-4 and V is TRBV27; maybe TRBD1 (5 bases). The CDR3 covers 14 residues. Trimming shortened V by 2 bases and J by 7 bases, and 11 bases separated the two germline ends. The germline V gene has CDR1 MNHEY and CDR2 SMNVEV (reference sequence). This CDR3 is CASSLAGVGEKLFF. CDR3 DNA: TGTGCCAGCAGTTTAGCGGGGGTGGGTGAAAAACTGTTTTTT.

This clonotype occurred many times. CDR3 bases: TGTGCCTGGAATCTGGGACAGGGTCCCTACGAGCAGTACTTC. This encodes CAWNLGQGPYEQYF. The chain couples TRBV30 to TRBJ2-7; 9 nucleotides agree with TRBD1. There are 14 residues in the CDR3. Germline V gene lookup returns CDR1 GTSNPN and CDR2 SVGIG (reference sequence). J was trimmed by 2 bases and V by 4 bases; bases with no gene match: 6.

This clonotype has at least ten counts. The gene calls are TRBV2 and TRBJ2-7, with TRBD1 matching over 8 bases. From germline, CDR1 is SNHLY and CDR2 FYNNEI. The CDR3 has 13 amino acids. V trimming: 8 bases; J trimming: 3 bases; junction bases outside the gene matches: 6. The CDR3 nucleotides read TGTGCCAGCGCAGGACAGGGATTCTACGAGCAGTACTTC. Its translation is CASAGQGFYEQYF.

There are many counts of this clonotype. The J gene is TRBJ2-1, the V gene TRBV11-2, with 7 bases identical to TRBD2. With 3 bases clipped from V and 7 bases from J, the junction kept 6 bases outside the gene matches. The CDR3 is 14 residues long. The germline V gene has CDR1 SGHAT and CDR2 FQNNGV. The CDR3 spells CASSFGGRRNEQFF. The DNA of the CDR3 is TGTGCCAGCAGCTTTGGCGGGAGAAGAAATGAGCAGTTCTTC.

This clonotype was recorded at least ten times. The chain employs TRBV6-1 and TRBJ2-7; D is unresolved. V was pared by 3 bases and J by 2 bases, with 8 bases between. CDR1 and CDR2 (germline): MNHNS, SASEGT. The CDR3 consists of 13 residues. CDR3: CASSEGGTYEQYF. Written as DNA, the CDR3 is TGTGCCAGCAGTGAGGGCGGAACCTACGAGCAGTACTTC.